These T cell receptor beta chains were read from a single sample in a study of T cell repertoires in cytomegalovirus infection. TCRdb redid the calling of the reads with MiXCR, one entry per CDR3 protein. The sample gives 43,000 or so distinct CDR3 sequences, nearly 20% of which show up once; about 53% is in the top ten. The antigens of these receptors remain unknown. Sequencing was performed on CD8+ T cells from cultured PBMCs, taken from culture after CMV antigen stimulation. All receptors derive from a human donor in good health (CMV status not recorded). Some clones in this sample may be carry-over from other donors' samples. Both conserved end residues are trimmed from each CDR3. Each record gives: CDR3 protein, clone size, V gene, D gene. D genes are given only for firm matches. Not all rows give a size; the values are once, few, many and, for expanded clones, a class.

ASSWASANNEQF | many | TRBV11-2 | -
ASRPGGGEKLF | many | TRBV7-9 | -
ASSILDILTSGNTIY | many | TRBV19 | -
ASSWQGYEKLF | few | TRBV7-9 | -
ASRPGAQLERGYT | few | TRBV11-2 | -
ASSFSYSQETQY | few | TRBV27 | -
ASRALYEQY | - | TRBV6-6 | -
ASSGGAGRHEQF | few | TRBV5-1 | -
ASSLQTREQF | - | TRBV19 | -
ASSKGQREETQY | many | TRBV6-2/TRBV6-3 | TRBD1
ASSQRGQLSYNEQF | many | TRBV14 | -
ATSAAAGELF | few | TRBV24-1 | -
ASSLEGIHTDTQY | many | TRBV7-2 | -
ASNNQGGVQETQY | once | TRBV5-1 | -
ASSQEDWGARQPQH | - | TRBV7-2 | -
ASSPAGDTQY | few | TRBV7-9 | -
ASSRGETQY | few | TRBV6-5 | -
ASSKASGPNEQF | few | TRBV27 | TRBD2
ASTSSSYEQY | - | TRBV27 | -
ASSLTGSAGFNEQF | many | TRBV7-9 | TRBD1
ASSPGTSGSYEQY | medium-sized | TRBV7-2 | TRBD2
ASSLDHNPARRYGYT | medium-sized | TRBV11-2 | -
ASSQDWTGLTPLH | few | TRBV4-1 | TRBD1
ASSLGQGPSYEQY | many | TRBV7-6 | TRBD1
ASSGLRDLTYEQY | many | TRBV28 | -
AWSGGGAQPQH | - | TRBV30 | -
ASSLTDSTKNIQY | - | TRBV19 | -
ASSLGDQNIQY | - | TRBV11-3 | -
ASSGTHYEQY | many | TRBV3-1 | -
ASRVGENDYEQY | - | TRBV27 | -